The rows below give T cell receptor beta chains drawn from one sample of a study of graft-versus-host responses after intestinal transplantation. TCRdb's table, derived via immunoSEQ multiplex PCR, lists solely in-frame clones and lacks some. The sample lists tens of thousands of clones; nearly 90% were seen once. Their antigens are not known. Source: unstimulated CD8+ T cells sorted from spleen or lymph node cells, taken before transplant. The receptors were gathered from a human donor who was the organ donor for an intestinal transplant. CDR3s leave out the opening cysteine and the closing phenylalanine or tryptophan. Fields, in order: V gene, J gene, clone size, CDR3 protein. Clone size is stated in some rows and not others, as once, few, many or a class when expanded.

>TRBV7-9|TRBJ2-2|-
ASSFVGQGTTGELF
>TRBV2|TRBJ1-1|-
ASGVMSHTEAF
>TRBV4-2|TRBJ1-6|-
ASRLPGEHSYNSPLH
>TRBV4-3|TRBJ2-1|-
ASSQVPGIPYNEQF
>TRBV5-1|TRBJ2-2|-
ASSLTRGEHTGELF
>TRBV6-4|TRBJ2-3|-
ASSTGDTDTQY
>TRBV9|TRBJ2-5|-
ASSVFERGETQY
>TRBV10-2|TRBJ2-1|-
ASSGGNEQF
>TRBV6-6|TRBJ2-1|-
ATRGGSYNEQF
>TRBV15|TRBJ2-5|-
ATSSEDRAQETQY
>TRBV28|TRBJ2-3|-
ASSIRGTYTDTQY
>TRBV5-6|TRBJ1-1|once
ASSSGAEAF
>TRBV30|TRBJ2-5|-
AWSPVIVGGQETQY